Following are 32 T cell receptor beta chains from one sample sequenced in a study of T-cell memory formation after mild COVID-19. TCRdb passed the 5' RACE reads through MiXCR, listing each CDR3 protein once. This sample yields about 110,000 distinct CDR3 sequences, of which about 17% are seen a single time; 28% belongs to the top ten. The sequencing input was PBMCs or a T cell subset sorted from them (not recorded which). Every receptor here comes from an adult woman who had mild COVID-19 (a few samples of this study predate the infection). Cell type and time point are not known.

The J gene is TRBJ2-2, the V gene TRBV7-8; 10 bases line up with TRBD1. CDR1 SGHVS and CDR2 FQNEAQ come from the germline V gene. This CDR3 is built from 17 residues. The V segment lost 5 bases and the J segment 0 bases; nucleotides outside the gene matches: 6. CDR3 region: CASSIGQGGANTGELFF. CDR3 in DNA: TGTGCCAGCAGCATAGGACAGGGGGGCGCGAACACCGGGGAGCTGTTTTTT.

A few counts support this clonotype. The V gene is TRBV4-3, the J gene TRBJ2-7; 9 positions match TRBD2. The V gene's germline CDR1 is LGHNA and CDR2 YSLEER. This CDR3 has 15 amino acids. The trim removed 2 bases at V and 0 bases at J, leaving 2 bases unmatched. The CDR3 DNA is TGCGCCAGCAGCCAATCTAGCGGGAACTCCTACGAGCAGTACTTC. Translated: CASSQSSGNSYEQYF.

The V and J genes are TRBV29-1 and TRBJ1-2; D is ambiguous. The CDR3 runs 10 residues. V lost 2 bases and J lost 8, with 6 bases in between. Germline CDR1 SQVTM, CDR2 ANQGSEA. Written as DNA, the CDR3 is TGCAGCGTTGAACTAGGGGGCTACACCTTC. Translating it yields CSVELGGYTF.

This clonotype was observed a handful of times. The chain couples TRBV5-6 to TRBJ2-5; TRBD2 might be the D (7 bases). The CDR3 is 15 amino acids. Trimming took 0 bases from V and 2 from J, leaving 11 bases between them. CDR1 is SGHDT, CDR2 YYEEEE, per germline. Written as DNA, the CDR3 is TGTGCCAGCAGCTTGGGGGGAGGGGGTCAAGAGACCCAGTACTTC. Translation: CASSLGGGGQETQYF.

This clonotype was counted only a few times. This chain joins TRBV7-9 and TRBJ2-5; the match to TRBD1 covers 9 bases. The CDR3 loop spans 15 amino acids. V trimming: 6 bases; J trimming: 3 bases; junction bases outside the gene matches: 8. Germline lookup yields CDR1 SEHNR and CDR2 FQNEAQ (reference sequence). The DNA of the CDR3 is TGTGCCAGCAGTTTTGCAGGACAGGGGAAAGAGACCCAGTACTTC. Its translation is CASSFAGQGKETQYF.

This rearrangement joins TRBV25-1 to TRBJ1-2, with 8 bases that match TRBD1. The CDR3 is 19 amino acids. The V gene end was trimmed by 3 bases and the J gene end by 6 bases; junction bases not matched to a gene: 21. Germline V gene data show CDR1 as MGHDK and CDR2 as SYGVNS. The CDR3 nucleotides are TGTGCCAGCAGTGATTGGGGAGCCGGGACAGGAGGTTCACCGGATGGCTACACCTTC. Its protein product is CASSDWGAGTGGSPDGYTF.

J is TRBJ1-1 and V is TRBV9; a possible D gene is TRBD1 (5 bases). The V end was cut by 0 bases, the J end by 0 bases, with 12 bases between. Per germline, CDR1 SGDLS and CDR2 YYNGEE. CDR3 length: 16 residues. The CDR3 spells CASSVGAGFMNTEAFF. As DNA, the CDR3 is TGTGCCAGCAGCGTAGGGGCAGGGTTTATGAACACTGAAGCTTTCTTT.

DNA of the CDR3: TGCGCCAGCAGCCGGGCTCCTACAGGGGCTAGGGACACTGAAGCTTTCTTT. Translated, it gives CASSRAPTGARDTEAFF. The V call is TRBV5-1, the J call TRBJ1-1, with 7 bases aligning to TRBD1. The germline gives CDR1 SGHRS, CDR2 YFSETQ. V lost 4 bases and J lost 3; bases outside the gene matches: 15. CDR3 length: 17 amino acids.

This clonotype occurred a few times. The chain couples TRBV13 to TRBJ1-2, with TRBD1 matching over 9 bases. The germline V gene encodes CDR1 PRHDT and CDR2 FYEKMQ (reference sequence). The CDR3 loop spans 14 amino acids. Trimming took 4 bases from V and 2 from J; bases not matched to a gene: 2. The CDR3 nucleotides read TGTGCCAGCAGCTCGGGACAGGGAAACTATGGCTACACCTTC. Translating gives CASSSGQGNYGYTF.

The genes are TRBV4-3 and TRBJ2-1, with TRBD2 matching 7 bases. Germline CDR1 reads LGHNA; CDR2 reads YSLEER. The length of the CDR3 is 15 residues. V shed 4 bases, J shed 8 bases, and the junction held 11 bases outside the gene matches. CDR3 residues: CASSPGGPEPHEQFF. Here the CDR3 DNA reads TGCGCCAGCAGCCCGGGGGGACCCGAGCCCCATGAGCAGTTCTTC.

This clonotype turned up a few times. The chain joins TRBV18 to TRBJ2-3; D might be TRBD2 (6 bases). CDR3 length: 13 amino acids. Germline V CDR1 and CDR2: KGHSH, LQKENI. Trimming stripped 3 bases from V and 5 bases from J, with 9 bases between. CDR3 DNA: TGTGCCAGCTCACCCGGGGGAGAAGATACGCAGTATTTT. This gives the protein CASSPGGEDTQYF.

This clonotype was seen only a few times. This chain connects TRBV24-1 to TRBJ1-1; D possibly corresponds to TRBD1 (6 bases). Trimming took 9 bases from V and 3 from J, leaving 13 bases between them. This CDR3 spans 13 amino acids. Germline CDR1 KGHDR, CDR2 SFDVKD. CDR3 protein: CATVDRFYTEAFF. As DNA, the CDR3 is TGTGCCACCGTTGACAGGTTTTACACTGAAGCTTTCTTT.

Only a few counts were recorded for this clonotype. This chain's CDR3 is CASSILTGNEQFF. CDR3 in DNA: TGTGCCAGTAGTATTTTGACAGGGAATGAGCAGTTCTTC. The rearrangement joins TRBV19 to TRBJ2-1; 7 bases map to TRBD1. Germline CDR1 and CDR2: LNHDA and SQIVND (reference sequence). J lost 7 bases, V lost 3 bases, and 3 bases had no gene match. This CDR3 has 13 residues.

V is TRBV30 and J is TRBJ2-3; 7 nucleotides align to TRBD2. J gave up 4 bases and V 2 bases, and 9 bases lay outside the gene matches. Germline CDR1 reads GTSNPN; CDR2 reads SVGIG (reference sequence). This CDR3 comprises 15 residues. The CDR3 region is CAWSNGRGGADTQYF. The CDR3 nucleotides read TGTGCCTGGAGTAATGGGAGGGGTGGGGCAGATACGCAGTATTTT.

This clonotype was counted a few times. The chain couples TRBV24-1 to TRBJ1-2; TRBD1 matches 7 bases. The CDR3 loop spans 19 amino acids. Germline-derived CDR1 and CDR2 are KGHDR and SFDVKD. J gave up 4 bases and V 3 bases, and 19 bases lay outside the gene matches. The CDR3 DNA reads TGTGCCACCAGTGATGGTCACCGGGACAGCCGACCGGATTCCTATGGCTACACCTTC. This sequence encodes CATSDGHRDSRPDSYGYTF.

The chain uses TRBV12-3 or TRBV12-4 and TRBJ1-1; D is possibly TRBD1 (5 bases). Trimming stripped 4 bases from V and 8 bases from J, with 11 bases between. There are 12 residues in the CDR3. As DNA, the CDR3 is TGTGCCAGCAGTTCCGGGGGACTGGAAGCTTTCTTT. It codes for CASSSGGLEAFF.

Only a few counts were recorded for this clonotype. V gene TRBV12-3 or TRBV12-4 combines with J gene TRBJ1-2; the match to TRBD1 covers 7 bases. The CDR3 is 17 amino acids. J gave up 5 bases and V 6 bases, and 18 bases lay outside the gene matches. The CDR3 region has the DNA TGTGCCAGCAGCCCCACCCGGGACAGCTCCACCATATATGGCTACACCTTC. It encodes CASSPTRDSSTIYGYTF.

This clonotype showed up just a few times. DNA for the CDR3: TGTGCCAGCAGCCAGACTAGCGGGAGCTCCTACAATGAGCAGTTCTTC. Protein product: CASSQTSGSSYNEQFF. This sequence joins TRBV7-9 and TRBJ2-1; TRBD2 matches 12 bases. The CDR3 is 16 residues long. CDR1 is SEHNR, CDR2 FQNEAQ, per germline (reference sequence). Trimming cost V 5 bases and J 0 bases; bases outside gene matches: 2.

This clonotype was counted between two and nine times. This chain uses TRBV5-1 with TRBJ2-2; D is uncertain. Germline CDR1 SGHRS, CDR2 YFSETQ. Trimming left V 3 bases short and J 0 bases short, with 6 bases between. The CDR3 consists of 14 residues. DNA of the CDR3: TGCGCCAGCAGCTGGCAGACGAACACCGGGGAGCTGTTTTTT. Amino acid sequence: CASSWQTNTGELFF.

The chain joins TRBV9 to TRBJ2-7; TRBD2 matches at 7 bases. The CDR3 is 16 residues long. The junction had 13 bases not matched to a gene; V was cut back by 2 bases and J by 5 bases. The germline CDR1 and CDR2 sequences are SGDLS and YYNGEE. In DNA form, the CDR3 reads TGTGCCAGCAGCGTCTACGTCGCGGGAGCTCAGGACGAGCAGTACTTC. It is translated as CASSVYVAGAQDEQYF.

This clonotype was found a few times. The J gene is TRBJ2-7, the V gene TRBV23-1; D call uncertain. TRBV23-1 is identified as an open reading frame with a role that is uncertain. This CDR3 contains 12 residues. Trimming left V 7 bases short and J 3 bases short, with 10 bases between. CDR3 nucleotide sequence: TGCGCCAGCACCAGGTGGGGCTACGAGCAGTACTTC. Translated, it gives CASTRWGYEQYF.

This clonotype was seen more than once but under ten times. The chain links TRBV20-1 to TRBJ2-7; 16 bases agree with TRBD2. This CDR3 region has 17 residues. Trimming at V came to 0 bases and at J to 3 bases, leaving 5 bases not matched to a gene. Germline CDR1 and CDR2: DFQATT and SNEGSKA (reference sequence). The chain's CDR3 is CSARDVGTSGRVYEQYF. The CDR3 region has the DNA TGCAGTGCTAGAGATGTTGGGACTAGCGGGAGGGTCTACGAGCAGTACTTC.

This clonotype turned up a few times. This rearrangement joins TRBV9 to TRBJ1-6; 9 nucleotides line up with TRBD1. Germline V gene lookup returns CDR1 SGDLS and CDR2 YYNGEE. This CDR3 comprises 16 residues. Unmatched junction bases numbered 4, after V lost 5 bases and J lost 1 base. The CDR3 sequence is CASSGDRVSYNSPLHF. For the CDR3, the DNA is TGTGCCAGCAGTGGGGACAGGGTTTCCTATAATTCACCCCTCCACTTT.

V is TRBV20-1 and J is TRBJ1-6; the match to TRBD1 covers 7 bases. Germline V gives CDR1 DFQATT, CDR2 SNEGSKA (reference sequence). With 0 bases clipped from V and 0 bases from J, the junction kept 2 bases outside the gene matches. CDR3 length: 16 amino acids. The CDR3 sequence: CSARDDRVSYNSPLHF. In DNA form, the CDR3 reads TGCAGTGCTAGAGACGACAGGGTCTCCTATAATTCACCCCTCCACTTT.

The chain couples TRBV20-1 to TRBJ2-7, with TRBD1 matching over 9 bases. V shed 7 bases, J shed 6 bases, and the junction held 13 bases outside the gene matches. This CDR3 has 14 amino acids. In germline, CDR1 is DFQATT, CDR2 SNEGSKA (reference sequence). The CDR3 DNA reads as TGCAGTGTTCCGTCCGGGACAGGGCTCCTCGAGCAGTACTTC. Translated: CSVPSGTGLLEQYF.

The rearrangement links TRBV29-1 to TRBJ1-2; 8 nucleotides align to TRBD1. The V gene end was trimmed by 3 bases and the J gene end by 1 base; junction bases not matched to a gene: 10. The CDR3 is 16 residues long. Germline CDR1 and CDR2: SQVTM and ANQGSEA. The CDR3 sequence: CSVDPGQENFNYGYTF. The CDR3 DNA is TGCAGCGTTGACCCGGGACAGGAAAATTTTAACTATGGCTACACCTTC.

This clonotype was found many times. CDR3 in amino acids: CASSFSGTGESYEQYF. In DNA, the CDR3 is TGCGCCAGCAGTTTTTCCGGGACAGGGGAATCCTACGAGCAGTACTTC. The V call is TRBV4-3, the J call TRBJ2-7; 10 bases agree with TRBD1. V dropped 6 bases and J dropped 1; count of bases not matched to a gene: 9. From germline, CDR1 is LGHNA and CDR2 YSLEER. CDR3 length equals 16 residues.

This chain connects TRBV4-3 to TRBJ1-2; D is ambiguous. The length of the CDR3 is 15 residues. The germline CDR1 and CDR2 sequences are LGHNA and YSLEER. With 0 bases removed from V and 4 bases from J, the gap between germline ends came to 12 bases. CDR3 sequence (DNA): TGCGCCAGCAGCCAAGATAGCACAGTCCCCTATGGCTACACCTTC. It yields the protein CASSQDSTVPYGYTF.

This clonotype showed up many times. This chain joins TRBV24-1 and TRBJ2-1; TRBD2 is a possible D gene (5 bases). Germline V lookup: CDR1 KGHDR, CDR2 SFDVKD. V was shortened by 10 bases and J by 6 bases, with 18 bases between the two germline ends. The CDR3 loop spans 14 amino acids. CDR3 sequence reads: CATAGEPTFNEQFF. DNA for the CDR3: TGTGCCACGGCCGGGGAACCGACTTTCAATGAGCAGTTCTTC.

The chain couples TRBV18 to TRBJ2-5; tentative D call: TRBD1 (7 bases). This CDR3 has 17 amino acids. The V gene's germline CDR1 is KGHSH and CDR2 LQKENI. The V end lost 4 bases, the J end lost 2 bases, and 20 bases lay between the germline ends. The CDR3 DNA is TGTGCCAGCTCACAACGCCCCCCGGCGGGACAGCAAGAGACCCAGTACTTC. It codes for CASSQRPPAGQQETQYF. Filled out from reference TRBV18 and TRBJ2-5, the complete variable domain reads NAGVMQNPRHLVRRRGQEARLRCSPMKGHSHVYWYRQLPEEGLKFMVYLQKENIIDESGMPKERFSAEFPKEGPSILRIQQVVRGDSAAYFCASSQRPPAGQQETQYFGPGTRLLVL.

V usage is TRBV12-3 or TRBV12-4 and J usage is TRBJ2-1, with D perhaps TRBD2 (5 bases). CDR3 length: 15 amino acids. The V and J ends lost 4 bases and 8 bases respectively, with 18 bases between them. As DNA, the CDR3 is TGTGCCAGCAGTTCGCTAGCAACGTCGATCCATGAGCAGTTCTTC. Protein sequence: CASSSLATSIHEQFF.

In this sample, this clonotype turned up many times. The chain couples TRBV5-1 to TRBJ2-5; D may match TRBD1 or TRBD2 (7 bases each). Trimming cost V 3 bases and J 5 bases, with 17 bases left between them. The CDR3 length is 15 residues. Germline values: CDR1 SGHRS, CDR2 YFSETQ. The DNA for the CDR3 is TGCGCCAGCAGCTCAGACTCAGGGGGGGCTGAGACCCAGTACTTC. Encoded protein: CASSSDSGGAETQYF.